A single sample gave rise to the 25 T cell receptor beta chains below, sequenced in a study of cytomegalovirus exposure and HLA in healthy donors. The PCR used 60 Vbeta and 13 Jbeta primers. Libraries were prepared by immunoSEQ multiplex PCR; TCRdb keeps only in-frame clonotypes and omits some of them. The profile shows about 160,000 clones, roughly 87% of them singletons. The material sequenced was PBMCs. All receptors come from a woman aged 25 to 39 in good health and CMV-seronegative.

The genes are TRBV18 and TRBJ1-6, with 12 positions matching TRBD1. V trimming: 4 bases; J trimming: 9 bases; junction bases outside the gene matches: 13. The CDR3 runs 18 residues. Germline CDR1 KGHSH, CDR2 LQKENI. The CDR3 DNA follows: TGTGCCAGCTCACAGTTACCTCCGGGACAGGGGGCAGGTTCACCCCTCCACTTT. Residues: CASSQLPPGQGAGSPLHF.

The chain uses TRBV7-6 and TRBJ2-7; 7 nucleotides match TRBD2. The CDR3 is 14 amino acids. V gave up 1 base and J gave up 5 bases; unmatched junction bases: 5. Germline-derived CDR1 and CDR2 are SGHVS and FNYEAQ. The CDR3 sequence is CASSLGGEGDEQYF. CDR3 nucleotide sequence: TGTGCCAGCAGCTTAGGTGGGGAGGGCGACGAGCAGTACTTC.

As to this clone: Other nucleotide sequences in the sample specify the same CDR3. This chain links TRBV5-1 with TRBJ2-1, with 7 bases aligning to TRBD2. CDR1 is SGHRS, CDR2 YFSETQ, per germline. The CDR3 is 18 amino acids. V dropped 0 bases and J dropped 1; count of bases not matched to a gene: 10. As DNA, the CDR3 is TGCGCCAGCAGCTTGGTGTTCGAAGCGGGGCTGTCCTACAATGAGCAGTTCTTC. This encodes CASSLVFEAGLSYNEQFF.

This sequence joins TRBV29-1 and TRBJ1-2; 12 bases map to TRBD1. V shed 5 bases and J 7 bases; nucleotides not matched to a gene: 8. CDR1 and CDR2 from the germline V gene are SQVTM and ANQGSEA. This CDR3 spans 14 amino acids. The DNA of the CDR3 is TGCAGCGTTTATCCGGGACAGGGGGCAAGTGGCTACACCTTC. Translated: CSVYPGQGASGYTF.

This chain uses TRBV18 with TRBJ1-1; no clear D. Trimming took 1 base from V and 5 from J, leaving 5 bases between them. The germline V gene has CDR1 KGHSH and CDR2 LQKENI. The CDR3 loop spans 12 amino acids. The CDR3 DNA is TGTGCCAGCTCACCACAGAGAACTGAAGCTTTCTTT. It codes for CASSPQRTEAFF.

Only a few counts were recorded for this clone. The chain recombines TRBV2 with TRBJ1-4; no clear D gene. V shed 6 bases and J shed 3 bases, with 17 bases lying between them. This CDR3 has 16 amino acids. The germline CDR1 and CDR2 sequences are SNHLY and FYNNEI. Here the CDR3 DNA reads TGTGCCAGCAGGGCCCGGACGAGCGGACCTAATGAAAAACTGTTTTTT. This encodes CASRARTSGPNEKLFF.

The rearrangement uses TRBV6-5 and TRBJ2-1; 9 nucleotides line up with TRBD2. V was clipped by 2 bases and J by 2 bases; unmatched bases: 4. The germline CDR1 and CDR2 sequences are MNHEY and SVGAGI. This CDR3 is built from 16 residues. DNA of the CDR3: TGTGCCAGCAGTTACGGAGGCGGGGGGGCCTACAATGAGCAGTTCTTC. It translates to CASSYGGGGAYNEQFF.

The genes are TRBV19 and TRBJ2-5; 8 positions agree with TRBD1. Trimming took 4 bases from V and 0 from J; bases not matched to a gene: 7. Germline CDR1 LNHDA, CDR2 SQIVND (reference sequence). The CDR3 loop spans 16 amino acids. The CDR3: CASSKKRTGYQETQYF. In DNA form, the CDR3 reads TGTGCCAGTAGTAAGAAAAGGACAGGGTACCAAGAGACCCAGTACTTC.

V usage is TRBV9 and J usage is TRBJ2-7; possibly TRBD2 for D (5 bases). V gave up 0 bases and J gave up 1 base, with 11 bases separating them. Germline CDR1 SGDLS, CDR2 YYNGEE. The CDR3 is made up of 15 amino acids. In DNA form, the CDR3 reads TGTGCCAGCAGCGTAGAGCCTAGCACGTCCTACGAGCAGTACTTC. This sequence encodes CASSVEPSTSYEQYF.

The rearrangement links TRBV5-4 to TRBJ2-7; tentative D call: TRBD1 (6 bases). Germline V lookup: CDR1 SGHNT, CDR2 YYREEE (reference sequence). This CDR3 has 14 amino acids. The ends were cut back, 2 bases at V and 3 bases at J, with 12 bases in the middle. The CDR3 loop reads CASSLMVGGYEQYF. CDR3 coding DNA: TGTGCCAGCAGCTTAATGGTAGGGGGCTACGAGCAGTACTTC.

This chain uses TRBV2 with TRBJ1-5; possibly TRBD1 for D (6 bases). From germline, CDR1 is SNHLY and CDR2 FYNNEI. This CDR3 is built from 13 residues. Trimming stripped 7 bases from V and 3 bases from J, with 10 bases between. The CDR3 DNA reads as TGTGCCAGCAACCGGGACACCAATCAGCCCCAGCATTTT. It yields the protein CASNRDTNQPQHF.

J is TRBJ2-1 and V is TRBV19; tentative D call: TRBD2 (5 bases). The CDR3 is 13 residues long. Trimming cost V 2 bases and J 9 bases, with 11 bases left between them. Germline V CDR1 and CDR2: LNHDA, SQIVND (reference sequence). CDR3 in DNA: TGTGCCAGTAGTATACCATATAGCGTTGAGCAGTTCTTC. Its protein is CASSIPYSVEQFF.

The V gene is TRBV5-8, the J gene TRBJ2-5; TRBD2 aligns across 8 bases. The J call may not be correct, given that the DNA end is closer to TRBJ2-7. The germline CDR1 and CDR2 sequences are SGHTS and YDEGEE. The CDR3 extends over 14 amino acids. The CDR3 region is CASSLSGGPYEQYF. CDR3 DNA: TGTGCCAGCAGCTTGAGCGGGGGCCCTTACGAGCAGTACTTC.

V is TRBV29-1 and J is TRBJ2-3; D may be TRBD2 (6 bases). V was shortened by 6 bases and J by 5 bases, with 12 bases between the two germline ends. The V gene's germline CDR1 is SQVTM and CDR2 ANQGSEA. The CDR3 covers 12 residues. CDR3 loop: CSVQPGGDTQYF. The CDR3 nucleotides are TGCAGCGTCCAGCCCGGGGGAGATACGCAGTATTTT.

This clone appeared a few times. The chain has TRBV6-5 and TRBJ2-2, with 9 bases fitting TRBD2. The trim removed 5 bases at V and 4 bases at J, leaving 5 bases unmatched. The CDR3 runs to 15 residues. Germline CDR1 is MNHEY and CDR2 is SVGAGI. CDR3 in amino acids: CASSGGLALTGELFF. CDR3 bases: TGTGCCAGCAGTGGGGGACTAGCCCTCACCGGGGAGCTGTTTTTT.

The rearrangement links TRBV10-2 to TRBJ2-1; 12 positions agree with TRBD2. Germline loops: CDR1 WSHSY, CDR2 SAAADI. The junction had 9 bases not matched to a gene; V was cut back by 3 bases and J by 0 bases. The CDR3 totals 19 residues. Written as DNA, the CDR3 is TGCGCCAGCAGTGAAGGGACTAGCGGGCCAGAGAGCTCCTACAATGAGCAGTTCTTC. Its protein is CASSEGTSGPESSYNEQFF.

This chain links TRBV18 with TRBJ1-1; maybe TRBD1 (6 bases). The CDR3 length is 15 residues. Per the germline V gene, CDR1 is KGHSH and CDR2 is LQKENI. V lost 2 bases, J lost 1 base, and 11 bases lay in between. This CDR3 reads CASSPWGPPNTEAFF. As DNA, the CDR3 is TGTGCCAGCTCACCATGGGGGCCCCCGAACACTGAAGCTTTCTTT.

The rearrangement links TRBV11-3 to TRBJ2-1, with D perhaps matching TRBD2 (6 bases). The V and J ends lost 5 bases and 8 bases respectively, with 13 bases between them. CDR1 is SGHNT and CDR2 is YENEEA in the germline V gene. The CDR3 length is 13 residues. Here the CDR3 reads CASSPGEKYEQFF. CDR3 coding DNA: TGTGCCAGCAGCCCGGGGGAGAAGTATGAGCAGTTCTTC.

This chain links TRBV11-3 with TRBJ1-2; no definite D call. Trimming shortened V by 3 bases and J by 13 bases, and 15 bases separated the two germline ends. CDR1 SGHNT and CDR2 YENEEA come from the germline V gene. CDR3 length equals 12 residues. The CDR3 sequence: CASSFPTGGVTF. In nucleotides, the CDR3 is TGTGCCAGCAGCTTTCCCACGGGAGGCGTCACCTTC.

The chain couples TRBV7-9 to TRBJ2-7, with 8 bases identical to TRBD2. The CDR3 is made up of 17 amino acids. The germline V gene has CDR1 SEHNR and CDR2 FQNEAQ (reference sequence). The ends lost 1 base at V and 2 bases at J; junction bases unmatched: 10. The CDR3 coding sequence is TGTGCCAGCAGCTTAGATACTAGCGGAGAACATACCTACGAGCAGTACTTC. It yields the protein CASSLDTSGEHTYEQYF. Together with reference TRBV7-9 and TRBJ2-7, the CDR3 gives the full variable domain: DTGVSQNPRHKITKRGQNVTFRCDPISEHNRLYWYRQTLGQGPEFLTYFQNEAQLEKSRLLSDRFSAERPKGSFSTLEIQRTEQGDSAMYLCASSLDTSGEHTYEQYFGPGTRLTVT.

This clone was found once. The CDR3: CASSLGPQTYEQYF. The CDR3, as DNA: TGTGCCAGCAGTTTAGGTCCACAGACCTACGAGCAGTACTTC. The rearrangement links TRBV6-5 to TRBJ2-7; D gene ambiguous. The V end lost 4 bases, the J end lost 2 bases, and 12 bases lay between the germline ends. This CDR3 region has 14 residues. Germline V lookup: CDR1 MNHEY, CDR2 SVGAGI.

CDR3 residues: CASSPQGTGQPQHF. The CDR3 DNA reads TGTGCCAGCAGCCCACAGGGGACGGGGCAGCCCCAGCATTTT. The chain recombines TRBV27 with TRBJ1-5; the match to TRBD1 covers 7 bases. Germline V lookup: CDR1 MNHEY, CDR2 SMNVEV (reference sequence). V lost 6 bases to trimming and J lost 7 bases; unmatched junction nucleotides: 9. This CDR3 is 14 amino acids long.

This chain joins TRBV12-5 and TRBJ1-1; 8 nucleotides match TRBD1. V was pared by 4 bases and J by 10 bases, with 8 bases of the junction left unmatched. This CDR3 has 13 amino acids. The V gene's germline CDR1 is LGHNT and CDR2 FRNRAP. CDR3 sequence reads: CASGSKGQAIAFF. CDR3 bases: TGTGCTAGTGGTTCCAAGGGACAGGCCATAGCTTTCTTT.

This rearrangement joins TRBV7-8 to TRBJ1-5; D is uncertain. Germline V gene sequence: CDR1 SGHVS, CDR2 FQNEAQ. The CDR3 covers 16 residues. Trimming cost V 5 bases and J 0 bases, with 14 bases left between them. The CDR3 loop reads CASSPLRVISNQPQHF. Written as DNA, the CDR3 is TGTGCCAGCAGCCCCCTACGGGTAATTAGCAATCAGCCCCAGCATTTT.

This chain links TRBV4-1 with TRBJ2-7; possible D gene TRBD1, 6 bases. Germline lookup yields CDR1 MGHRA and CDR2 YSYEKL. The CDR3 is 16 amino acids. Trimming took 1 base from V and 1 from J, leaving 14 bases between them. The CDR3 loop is CASSQGTGRSSYEQYF. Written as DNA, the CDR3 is TGCGCCAGCAGCCAAGGTACAGGGCGGAGTTCCTACGAGCAGTACTTC.